Shown below are 17 T cell receptor beta chains from a single sample sequenced in a study of blood T cell repertoires in COVID-19. Data came from immunoSEQ multiplex PCR; TCRdb stores just in-frame clones and leaves some out. The sample consists of fewer than 250,000 clones, about four fifths of them appearing once. The sample consisted of peripheral blood. These receptors were collected from a man aged 50-59 years with acute or convalescent COVID-19.

The J gene is TRBJ1-2, the V gene TRBV2, with a tentative D call TRBD1 (6 bases). Trimming removed 5 bases from V and 0 bases from J, with 13 bases in between. The V gene's germline CDR1 is SNHLY and CDR2 FYNNEI. The CDR3 length is 15 residues. The CDR3 DNA sequence: TGTGCCAGCAGTTACAGGACAGTCGCTAACTATGGCTACACCTTC. This encodes CASSYRTVANYGYTF. Using reference TRBV2 and TRBJ1-2 for the parts outside the CDR3, the full variable domain is EPEVTQTPSHQVTQMGQEVILRCVPISNHLYFYWYRQILGQKVEFLVSFYNNEISEKSEIFDDQFSVERPDGSNFTLKIRSTKLEDSAMYFCASSYRTVANYGYTFGSGTRLTVV.

The chain links TRBV10-3 to TRBJ2-2; D is possibly TRBD2 (7 bases). V gave up 7 bases and J gave up 1 base, with 10 bases separating them. CDR3 length: 14 residues. The germline V gene encodes CDR1 ENHRY and CDR2 SYGVKD. The CDR3 is CAINGGRNTGELFF. For the CDR3, the DNA is TGTGCCATCAACGGGGGGCGGAACACCGGGGAGCTGTTTTTT.

This clone appeared a few times. The same CDR3 is also encoded by other DNA sequences in this sample. The V and J genes are TRBV7-9 and TRBJ2-1; D is undetermined. CDR3 size: 12 residues. Looked up from germline, CDR1 is SEHNR and CDR2 is FQNEAQ (reference sequence). Trimming removed 1 base from V and 6 bases from J, with 4 bases in between. The CDR3 region is CASSLGSNEQFF. In DNA, the CDR3 is TGTGCCAGCAGCTTAGGGAGCAATGAGCAGTTCTTC.

The chain has TRBV5-1 and TRBJ2-5; the match to TRBD2 covers 10 bases. The V gene's germline CDR1 is SGHRS and CDR2 YFSETQ. Trimming took 5 bases from V and 3 from J; bases not matched to a gene: 10. This CDR3 has 16 amino acids. Here the CDR3 DNA reads TGCGCCAGCAGGGAAGCGGGACTAGCGCTGGAAGAGACCCAGTACTTC. It codes for CASREAGLALEETQYF.

The count of this clone is one. The J gene is TRBJ2-1, the V gene TRBV27; a possible D gene is TRBD2 (5 bases). This CDR3 is built from 16 residues. The V end lost 0 bases, the J end lost 3 bases, and 12 bases lay between the germline ends. From germline, CDR1 is MNHEY and CDR2 SMNVEV (reference sequence). As DNA, the CDR3 is TGTGCCAGCAGTTTATCTGGCAGAGGGAGCTACAATGAGCAGTTCTTC. Protein sequence: CASSLSGRGSYNEQFF.

V is TRBV16 and J is TRBJ1-5; D uncertain. This CDR3 has 14 residues. The ends were cut back, 3 bases at V and 0 bases at J, with 6 bases in the middle. Looked up from germline, CDR1 is KGHSY and CDR2 is FQNENV. This chain's CDR3 is CASSQASSNQPQHF. CDR3 coding DNA: TGTGCCAGCAGCCAGGCAAGTAGCAATCAGCCCCAGCATTTT.

The chain carries TRBV24-1 and TRBJ2-1; 8 nucleotides align to TRBD1. Germline trimming cut 11 bases from V and 0 bases from J; bases unmatched to any gene: 5. The CDR3 extends over 14 amino acids. In germline, CDR1 is KGHDR, CDR2 SFDVKD. CDR3 in amino acids: CASRDRSSYNEQFF. In DNA form, the CDR3 reads TGTGCCAGCCGGGACAGGAGCTCCTACAATGAGCAGTTCTTC.

This chain connects TRBV5-1 to TRBJ1-6; TRBD1 agrees at 7 bases. Trimming took 3 bases from V and 4 from J; bases not matched to a gene: 10. CDR1 and CDR2 (germline): SGHRS, YFSETQ. This CDR3 has 17 residues. This CDR3 is CASSYNPGQEYNSPLHF. The DNA for the CDR3 is TGCGCCAGCAGCTACAATCCTGGACAGGAGTATAATTCACCCCTCCACTTT.

The chain uses TRBV14 and TRBJ1-2; D gene uncertain. V dropped 4 bases and J dropped 5 bases, with 17 bases sitting between them. The CDR3 has 15 amino acids. The germline gives CDR1 SGHDN, CDR2 FVKESK. Written as DNA, the CDR3 is TGTGCCAGCAGCCTGGTGGTACATGATGTTTATGGCTACACCTTC. As protein: CASSLVVHDVYGYTF.

The rearrangement links TRBV7-9 to TRBJ1-1, with unresolved D. This CDR3 spans 15 amino acids. Germline assignment: CDR1 SEHNR and CDR2 FQNEAQ (reference sequence). V was trimmed by 5 bases and J by 4 bases, leaving 17 bases between them. The chain's CDR3 is CASSPDLGGGTEAFF. DNA of the CDR3: TGTGCCAGCAGCCCGGACCTCGGCGGAGGCACTGAAGCTTTCTTT.

The chain links TRBV2 to TRBJ2-3; 9 positions match TRBD1. CDR3 size: 14 residues. CDR1 and CDR2 from the germline V gene are SNHLY and FYNNEI. Trimming removed 11 bases from V and 5 bases from J; junction bases left unmatched: 11. The CDR3 protein is CAVTRDRVGDTQYF. The CDR3 DNA sequence: TGTGCCGTTACCCGGGACAGGGTGGGAGATACGCAGTATTTT.

As DNA, the CDR3 is TGTGCCAGCAGCCCTGGGGGCCACAGGGCCGGGGCCAACGTCCTGACTTTC. Translating it yields CASSPGGHRAGANVLTF. The J gene is TRBJ2-6, the V gene TRBV5-4, with D maybe TRBD1 (6 bases). This CDR3 contains 17 residues. The germline V and J ends were trimmed by 4 bases and 4 bases, with 18 bases remaining between them. CDR1 is SGHNT and CDR2 is YYREEE in the germline V gene (reference sequence).

The chain links TRBV5-4 to TRBJ1-2; TRBD1 matches at 7 bases. V trimming: 4 bases; J trimming: 6 bases; junction bases outside the gene matches: 9. The CDR3 is made up of 14 amino acids. Germline values: CDR1 SGHNT, CDR2 YYREEE (reference sequence). For the CDR3, the DNA is TGTGCCAGCAGCGACCAGAACAGGGGAGATGGCTACACCTTC. Protein product: CASSDQNRGDGYTF.

The V call is TRBV27, the J call TRBJ1-1; a weak D match, TRBD1 (5 bases). The CDR3 sequence is 13 residues long. V lost 5 bases and J lost 6, with 13 bases in between. The germline V gene has CDR1 MNHEY and CDR2 SMNVEV (reference sequence). The CDR3 DNA is TGTGCCAGCAGTACAGGACGCAGTTCTGAAGCTTTCTTT. This sequence encodes CASSTGRSSEAFF.

This chain uses TRBV28 with TRBJ2-7; TRBD2 is a possible D gene (6 bases). The V and J ends lost 6 bases and 3 bases respectively, with 18 bases between them. This CDR3 has 15 amino acids. Germline loops: CDR1 MDHEN, CDR2 SYDVKM. The CDR3: CASSPWGEMVYEQYF. CDR3 coding DNA: TGTGCCAGCAGCCCATGGGGGGAGATGGTCTACGAGCAGTACTTC.

The chain recombines TRBV2 with TRBJ2-3, with D perhaps matching TRBD2 (6 bases). Germline V CDR1 and CDR2: SNHLY, FYNNEI. Trimming stripped 9 bases from V and 0 bases from J, with 13 bases between. The CDR3 has 14 residues. Here the CDR3 DNA reads TGTGCCAGTGATGACGGGGGAAGCACAGATACGCAGTATTTT. The encoded protein is CASDDGGSTDTQYF.

J is TRBJ1-2 and V is TRBV28, with D possibly TRBD1 on 5 matching bases. Germline values: CDR1 MDHEN, CDR2 SYDVKM. This CDR3 spans 13 amino acids. Deletions cut 7 bases from V and 5 bases from J, with 14 bases between. Here the CDR3 reads CASNPRVLYGYTF. The CDR3 bases are TGTGCCAGCAACCCCAGGGTACTATATGGCTACACCTTC.